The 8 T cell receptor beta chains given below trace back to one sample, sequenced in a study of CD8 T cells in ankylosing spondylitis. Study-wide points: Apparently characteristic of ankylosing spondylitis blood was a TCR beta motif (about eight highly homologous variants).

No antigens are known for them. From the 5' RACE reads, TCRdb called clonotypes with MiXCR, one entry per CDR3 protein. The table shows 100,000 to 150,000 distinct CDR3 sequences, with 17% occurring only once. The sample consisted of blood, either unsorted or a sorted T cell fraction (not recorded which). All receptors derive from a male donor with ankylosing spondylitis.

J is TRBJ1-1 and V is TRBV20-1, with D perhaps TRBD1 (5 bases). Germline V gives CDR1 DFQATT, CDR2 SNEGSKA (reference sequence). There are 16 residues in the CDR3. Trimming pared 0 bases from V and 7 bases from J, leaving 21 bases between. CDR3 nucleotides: TGCAGTGCTAGAGATAGGTCGAGTCGTTGGCAGGGTGAAGCTTTCTTT. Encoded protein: CSARDRSSRWQGEAFF.

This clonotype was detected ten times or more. The CDR3 DNA follows: TGCAGCGTTGAAGATCCGGTTAGGGGGTCGCGTACCGGGGAGCTGTTTTTT. Protein sequence: CSVEDPVRGSRTGELFF. V and J are TRBV29-1 and TRBJ2-2, with a tentative D call TRBD1 (6 bases). Germline loops: CDR1 SQVTM, CDR2 ANQGSEA. With 0 bases removed from V and 5 bases from J, the gap between germline ends came to 19 bases. This CDR3 has 17 amino acids.

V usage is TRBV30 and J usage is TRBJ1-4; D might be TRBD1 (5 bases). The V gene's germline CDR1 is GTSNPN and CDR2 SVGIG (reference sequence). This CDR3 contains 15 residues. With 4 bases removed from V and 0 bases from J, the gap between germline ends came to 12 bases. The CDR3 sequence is CAWTPRGTTNEKLFF. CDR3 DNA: TGTGCCTGGACACCCCGGGGGACAACTAATGAAAAACTGTTTTTT. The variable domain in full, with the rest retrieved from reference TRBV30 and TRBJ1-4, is SQTIHQWPATLVQPVGSPLSLECTVEGTSNPNLYWYRQAAGRGLQLLFYSVGIGQISSEVPQNLSASRPQDRQFILSSKKLLLSDSGFYLCAWTPRGTTNEKLFFGSGTQLSVL.

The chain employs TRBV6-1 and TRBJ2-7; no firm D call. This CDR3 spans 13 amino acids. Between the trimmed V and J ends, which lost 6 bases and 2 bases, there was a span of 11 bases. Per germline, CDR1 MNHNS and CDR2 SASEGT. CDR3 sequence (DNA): TGTGCCAGCAGAGTCAGCGCACCCTACGAGCAGTACTTC. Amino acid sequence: CASRVSAPYEQYF.

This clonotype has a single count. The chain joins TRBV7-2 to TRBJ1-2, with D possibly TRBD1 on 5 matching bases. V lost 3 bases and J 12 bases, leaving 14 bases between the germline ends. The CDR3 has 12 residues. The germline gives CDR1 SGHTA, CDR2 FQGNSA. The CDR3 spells CASSLTAGNHTF. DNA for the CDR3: TGTGCCAGCAGCTTGACCGCAGGGAACCACACCTTC.

CDR3 region: CASTEGSRTDTQYF. The CDR3 nucleotides are TGTGCCAGCACCGAGGGGTCTCGCACAGATACGCAGTATTTT. The rearrangement links TRBV6-1 to TRBJ2-3; D tentatively reads TRBD1 or TRBD2 (5 bases each). The CDR3 covers 14 residues. Trimming pared 7 bases from V and 1 base from J, leaving 12 bases between. The germline CDR1 and CDR2 sequences are MNHNS and SASEGT.

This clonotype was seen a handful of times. CDR3 region: CASSSYPLAGGAYNEQFF. CDR3 DNA: TGTGCCAGCAGTTCCTATCCCCTAGCGGGAGGAGCCTACAATGAGCAGTTCTTC. This chain connects TRBV27 to TRBJ2-1; TRBD2 matches at 11 bases. This CDR3 has 18 residues. The germline CDR1 and CDR2 sequences are MNHEY and SMNVEV (reference sequence). V lost 4 bases and J lost 2; bases outside the gene matches: 10.

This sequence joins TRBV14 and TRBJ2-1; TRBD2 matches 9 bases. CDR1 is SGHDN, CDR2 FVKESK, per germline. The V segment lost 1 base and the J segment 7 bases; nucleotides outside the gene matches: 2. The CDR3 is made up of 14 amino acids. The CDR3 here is CASSQASGRNEQFF. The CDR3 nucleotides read TGTGCCAGCAGCCAAGCGAGCGGGAGGAATGAGCAGTTCTTC.